This T cell receptor beta chain was observed in a study of OX40 agonist ivuxolimab in advanced cancers. Study at large: Age averaged around 54 years (range roughly 20 to 90), and roughly 80% were male. Eligibility admitted prior anti-PD-1, anti-PD-L1 or anti-CTLA-4 therapy; about 42% had some. General study points: Undetermined was the antigen specificity of the expanded peripheral T cells.

Per germline, CDR1 LGHNA and CDR2 YNFKEQ. The CDR3 totals 13 residues. V lost 6 bases, J lost 4 bases, and 10 bases lay in between. As regards this clone: Its antigen remains unidentified.

Autoimmune disease history or systemic immunosuppression was exclusionary. Profiling relied on immunoSEQ multiplex PCR, and the TCRdb table lists in-frame clones only, not all of them. The repertoire holds about 95,000 clones, with approximately 85% as singletons. The source of this sequence is an adult with an advanced solid tumor such as melanoma, head and neck, liver or kidney cancer. The material sequenced was CD4+ or CD8+ T cells sorted from blood, taken in a trial of the OX40 agonist ivuxolimab. The chain carries TRBV4-2 and TRBJ2-1; D remains unclear. CDR3 in amino acids: CASSTRDYNEQFF. CDR3 sequence (DNA): TGTGCCAGCAGTACTCGCGATTACAATGAGCAGTTCTTC.